This T cell receptor (beta chain) was retrieved from a study of shared clonotypes between healthy human individuals. Measured with immunoSEQ multiplex PCR; TCRdb has only the in-frame clones, and not every one. The sample holds about 980,000 clones, over 60% seen once. Splitting of CD4+ cells produced CD45RA+ naive and CD45RA-negative memory subsets. Germline-derived CDR1 and CDR2 are SNHLY and FYNNEI. Trimming cost V 0 bases and J 6 bases, with 8 bases left between them. The CDR3 spans 14 residues. The V gene is TRBV2, the J gene TRBJ2-2; possibly TRBD2 for D (5 bases). This receptor was taken from a man younger than 35 in good health. What was sequenced was memory CD4+ T cells sorted from blood. Subset reported: CD45RA-negative fraction. In DNA, the CDR3 is TGTGCCAGCAGTGAAGCCGGGCGGGCCGGGGAGCTGTTTTTT. It encodes CASSEAGRAGELFF.